Each of the 2 T cell receptor beta chains below was sequenced from the same sample in a study of cytomegalovirus exposure and HLA in healthy donors. Vbeta (60) and Jbeta (13) primers were used in the PCR. Method: immunoSEQ multiplex PCR; TCRdb's copy keeps in-frame clones and lacks some. The sample lists around 150,000 clones; around 70% were seen once. Sequencing input: PBMCs. The origin of the receptors is a man between 18 and 35 years old in good health and CMV-seropositive.

The chain is built from TRBV5-1 and TRBJ1-4; 9 nucleotides agree with TRBD1. Germline V gene lookup returns CDR1 SGHRS and CDR2 YFSETQ. J lost 6 bases, V lost 3 bases, and 9 bases had no gene match. The CDR3 runs to 16 residues. In nucleotides, the CDR3 is TGCGCCAGCAGCTGGACAGGACAGGGGAGAGATGAAAAACTGTTTTTT. This sequence encodes CASSWTGQGRDEKLFF.

CDR3 nucleotide sequence: TGCGCCAGCAGTGAGTCGATGGCCGGAGGGGCCAAAAACATTCAGTACTTC. Protein sequence: CASSESMAGGAKNIQYF. This sequence joins TRBV10-2 and TRBJ2-4; perhaps TRBD2 as D (6 bases). The V gene's germline CDR1 is WSHSY and CDR2 SAAADI. The CDR3 is 17 amino acids. The V end lost 0 bases, the J end lost 1 base, and 13 bases lay between the germline ends.